One sample yielded the 11 T cell receptor beta chains listed below, sequenced in a study of OX40 agonist ivuxolimab in advanced cancers. Repertoires were generated with immunoSEQ multiplex PCR, while TCRdb's copy carries only in-frame clones and drops some. The data contain 65,000 to 80,000 clones, approximately 84% of them seen just once; the ten biggest clones take up more than 2%. This specimen consisted of CD4+ or CD8+ T cells sorted from blood, obtained in a trial of the OX40 agonist ivuxolimab. These receptor sequences come from an adult with an advanced solid tumor such as melanoma, head and neck, liver or kidney cancer.

The genes are TRBV5-1 and TRBJ1-3; D call uncertain. V was shortened by 0 bases and J by 0 bases, with 16 bases between the two germline ends. Germline loops: CDR1 SGHRS, CDR2 YFSETQ. The CDR3 covers 18 residues. CDR3 in amino acids: CASSLGEAGPSSGNTIYF. Here the CDR3 DNA reads TGCGCCAGCAGCTTGGGAGAAGCCGGGCCTTCCTCTGGAAACACCATATATTTT.

The rearrangement joins TRBV11-1 to TRBJ1-3; TRBD1 aligns across 9 bases. This CDR3 region has 18 residues. Germline loops: CDR1 SGHAT, CDR2 FQDESV (reference sequence). After removal of 5 bases from V and 1 base from J, the junction contained 12 bases not matched to a gene. CDR3 nucleotides: TGTGCCAGCAGCCGGACAGGGGTCCGGAGCGGTTCTGGAAACACCATATATTTT. It encodes CASSRTGVRSGSGNTIYF.

The chain uses TRBV7-2 and TRBJ1-4, with 7 bases aligning to TRBD1. The V gene's germline CDR1 is SGHTA and CDR2 FQGNSA. CDR3 length: 15 amino acids. After removal of 5 bases from V and 5 bases from J, the junction contained 8 bases not matched to a gene. The CDR3 sequence: CASSLMTGTNEKLFF. In DNA form, the CDR3 reads TGTGCCAGCAGCCTCATGACAGGGACAAATGAAAAACTGTTTTTT.

The chain is built from TRBV2 and TRBJ1-4; TRBD1 is a possible D gene (5 bases). This CDR3 has 15 amino acids. Trimming pared 4 bases from V and 7 bases from J, leaving 16 bases between. Germline CDR1 and CDR2: SNHLY and FYNNEI. This CDR3 is CASSAGQGRGEKLFF. The CDR3 DNA reads as TGTGCCAGCAGTGCAGGTCAGGGCCGGGGTGAAAAACTGTTTTTT.

This chain connects TRBV7-6 to TRBJ1-6, with TRBD1 identical over 7 bases. Germline V CDR1 and CDR2: SGHVS, FNYEAQ. V dropped 5 bases and J dropped 8; count of bases not matched to a gene: 6. This CDR3 has 14 amino acids. The CDR3 loop is CASSASGGDSPLHF. The CDR3 DNA follows: TGTGCCAGCAGCGCGTCAGGGGGTGATTCACCCCTCCACTTT.

The J gene is TRBJ2-2, the V gene TRBV18, with 10 bases matching TRBD2. This CDR3 contains 18 residues. Looked up from germline, CDR1 is KGHSH and CDR2 is LQKENI. The trim removed 5 bases at V and 6 bases at J, leaving 15 bases unmatched. CDR3 nucleotides: TGTGCCAGCTCAAACTCTAGGACTAGCGGCACTTCATCCGGGGAGCTGTTTTTT. This sequence encodes CASSNSRTSGTSSGELFF.

The genes are TRBV7-9 and TRBJ2-5, with TRBD1 identical over 9 bases. Germline V CDR1 and CDR2: SEHNR, FQNEAQ (reference sequence). V was pared by 4 bases and J by 5 bases, with 8 bases of the junction left unmatched. The CDR3 is 15 amino acids. CDR3 coding DNA: TGTGCCAGCAGCTCGGCACAGGGGGCGAGGGAGACCCAGTACTTC. Translation gives CASSSAQGARETQYF.

V gene TRBV27 combines with J gene TRBJ2-7; TRBD1 aligns across 9 bases. J lost 3 bases, V lost 5 bases, and 5 bases had no gene match. The CDR3 is made up of 14 amino acids. Germline loops: CDR1 MNHEY, CDR2 SMNVEV (reference sequence). The CDR3 protein is CASSRGQGVYEQYF. The CDR3 DNA reads as TGTGCCAGCAGTCGGGGACAGGGCGTCTACGAGCAGTACTTC.

The chain has TRBV7-2 and TRBJ2-7; D ambiguous. CDR1 is SGHTA, CDR2 FQGNSA, per germline. Trimming stripped 0 bases from V and 7 bases from J, with 7 bases between. The length of the CDR3 is 12 residues. The CDR3 sequence is CASSLAGWEQYF. The CDR3 coding sequence is TGTGCCAGCAGCTTAGCCGGGTGGGAGCAGTACTTC.

V is TRBV18 and J is TRBJ1-3, with 8 bases lining up with TRBD1. Germline assignment: CDR1 KGHSH and CDR2 LQKENI. Trimming took 4 bases from V and 0 from J; bases not matched to a gene: 17. CDR3 length equals 20 residues. In DNA form, the CDR3 reads TGTGCCAGCTCACAACCCTTTTCGGCCGGGACAGGACTCTCTGGAAACACCATATATTTT. Amino acid sequence: CASSQPFSAGTGLSGNTIYF.

J is TRBJ1-1 and V is TRBV7-2; D is uncertain. The germline gives CDR1 SGHTA, CDR2 FQGNSA. Trimming left V 4 bases short and J 5 bases short, with 17 bases between. The CDR3 is made up of 15 amino acids. CDR3 DNA sequence: TGTGCCAGCAGCTACCTGGCTTTATCGGGAACTGAAGCTTTCTTT. This gives the protein CASSYLALSGTEAFF. Full variable domain (missing parts from reference TRBV7-2 and TRBJ1-1): GAGVSQSPSNKVTEKGKDVELRCDPISGHTALYWYRQSLGQGLEFLIYFQGNSAPDKSGLPSDRFSAERTGGSVSTLTIQRTQQEDSAVYLCASSYLALSGTEAFFGQGTRLTVV.